This TCR beta chain comes out of a study of blood T cells in healthy people across ages (dated by TCRdb to about 2015). With respect to the entire study: In model experiments, roughly one uniquely barcoded TCR beta cDNA molecule per two T cells was captured by template switching. Four age groups were formed from the donors: young (average approximately 16 years), middle-aged (around 39), aged (around 68) and long-lived (about 80). To avoid experimental bias, donors of different ages were randomly spread across the sequencing lanes. Age-related changes in TCR beta repertoire diversity were measured in the study by deep sequencing normalized with unique cDNA molecular identifiers. The study analyzed two additional independent replicas of 1 million unique cDNA reads from the same blood draw for two donors, one aged 18 to 30 and one aged 80 or older.

The cysteine opens and the phenylalanine closes a CDR3 of 13 amino acids. Only the CDR3 region is kept as DNA, spanning 39 bases read in frame from base 1. Trimming accounts for 7 bases at V and 6 bases at J, while the number of junction bases matched to no gene is 7. Looking up the germline V gene yields CDR1 SGHRS and CDR2 YFSETQ. In its sample, this clonotype was seen a few times. This clone's antigen is unknown. No much larger clone is present one base from it, and per-base qualities are unavailable. The 35 to 40 donors, aged 6 to 90 years, were systemically healthy Caucasian individuals from Russia. About 10 milliliters of peripheral blood were collected from each donor into EDTA-treated Vacutainer tubes. Ficoll-Paque density-gradient centrifugation was used to isolate PBMCs, with at least 6.5 million per sample. Total RNA, at least 6 micrograms per sample, was extracted from PBMCs with Trizol reagent. For every donor, an aliquot of PBMCs went through flow cytometry to measure the percentages of naive CD45RAhigh/CD27high T cells.

Overall study results and their limits: Conclusive comparison of naive and antigen-experienced compartments was prevented by the profiling of bulk unsorted PBMCs. Compared with the aged group, the long-lived group had more naive CD4+ T cells, fewer expanded clones and increased TCR diversity, a pattern suggesting age selection. Donor CMV infection status was unknown, potentially confounding age-related changes in expanded clonotypes. There was a strong correlation between observed TCR beta diversity and the percentage of naive T cells measured by flow cytometry. As age increased, observed TCR beta diversity per million T cells dropped in a roughly linear way, and a significant reduction was already evident by age roughly 40. Estimates of total diversity based on one million sequenced T cells were considered lower bounds and underestimates.

The receptor library was made with 5' RACE. Sequencing instrument: Illumina HiSeq 2500. A second PCR of roughly 6 to 11 cycles was run with a J-beta primer mix and a sample-barcoded 5' primer. Each TCR beta cDNA molecule received a unique molecular identifier from a template-switch 5' adaptor carrying 12 random nucleotides. Each sample yielded at least 2.5 million CDR3-containing paired-end reads. First-strand cDNA was synthesized from all RNA with the Mint cDNA synthesis kit, primed by a TRBC-specific oligonucleotide. Following uracil-DNA glycosylase treatment, all cDNA underwent a first 18-cycle PCR with the universal primers M1SS and BC2_uni_R. Per the authors' processing: Normalization of each sample was performed by random selection of 1 million high-quality reads, each carrying a distinct molecular identifier. Instead of being binned into consensus sequences, reads with shared molecular identifiers were discarded. MiTCR, set to a Q25 quality threshold and the strictest error-elimination algorithm, was used for CDR3 identification, clonotype clustering and error correction. A nonparametric unseen species model with Euler transformation was used to estimate lower-bound total TCR beta diversity. The public reads were run again by TCRdb, first through fastp at Q25 and then through MiXCR, and only productive beta chains were kept. One record per CDR3 amino acid sequence lists the most common genes and DNA. TCRdb, not the authors, supplied the V and J calls. The table for this sample lists hundreds of thousands of distinct CDR3 sequences; approximately 22% of them were counted only once. Together, the top ten hold roughly 22% of the sample.

Sequencing was carried out using blood. The chain is encoded by TRBV5-1 joined to TRBJ1-2, with 9 central nucleotides matching TRBD1. This TCR came from a man aged 70 or older in good health. CDR3 loop: CASRTGGLDGYTF. The DNA reads TGCGCCAGCCGAACAGGGGGCCTTGATGGCTACACCTTC.